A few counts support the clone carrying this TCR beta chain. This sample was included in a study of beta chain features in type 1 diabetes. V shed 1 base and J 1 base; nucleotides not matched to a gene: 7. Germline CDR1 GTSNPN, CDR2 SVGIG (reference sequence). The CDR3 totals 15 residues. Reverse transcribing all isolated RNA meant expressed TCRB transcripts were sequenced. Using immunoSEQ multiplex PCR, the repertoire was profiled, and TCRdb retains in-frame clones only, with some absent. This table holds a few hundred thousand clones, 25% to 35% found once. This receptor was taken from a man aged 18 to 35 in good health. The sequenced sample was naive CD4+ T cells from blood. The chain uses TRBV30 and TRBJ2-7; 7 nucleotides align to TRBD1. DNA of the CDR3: TGTGCCTGGAGTGAAGGGTCCAGGGGGTCCTACGAGCAGTACTTC. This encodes CAWSEGSRGSYEQYF.